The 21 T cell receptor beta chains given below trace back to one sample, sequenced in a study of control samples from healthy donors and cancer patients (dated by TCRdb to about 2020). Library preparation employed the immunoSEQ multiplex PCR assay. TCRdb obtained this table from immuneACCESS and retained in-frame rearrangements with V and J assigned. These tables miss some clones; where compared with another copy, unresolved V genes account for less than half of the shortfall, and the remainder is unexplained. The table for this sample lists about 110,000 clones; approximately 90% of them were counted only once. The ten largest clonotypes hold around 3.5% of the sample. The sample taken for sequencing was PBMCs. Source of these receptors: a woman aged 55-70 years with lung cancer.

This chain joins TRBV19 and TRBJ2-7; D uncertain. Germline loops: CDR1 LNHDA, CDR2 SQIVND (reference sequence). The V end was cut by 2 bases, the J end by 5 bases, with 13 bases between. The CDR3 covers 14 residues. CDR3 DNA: TGTGCCAGTAGTATAAAGGGTTGGATGGACGAGCAGTACTTC. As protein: CASSIKGWMDEQYF.

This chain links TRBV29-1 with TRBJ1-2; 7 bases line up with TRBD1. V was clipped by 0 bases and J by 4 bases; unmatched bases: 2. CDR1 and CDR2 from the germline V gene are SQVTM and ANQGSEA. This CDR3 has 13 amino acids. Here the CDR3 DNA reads TGCAGCGTTGAAGAAAGGGACAGCTATGGCTACACCTTC. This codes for CSVEERDSYGYTF.

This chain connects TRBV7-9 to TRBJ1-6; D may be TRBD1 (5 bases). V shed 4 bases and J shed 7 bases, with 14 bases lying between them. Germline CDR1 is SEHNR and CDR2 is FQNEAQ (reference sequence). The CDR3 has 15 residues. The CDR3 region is CASSSRGQRNSPLHF. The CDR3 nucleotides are TGTGCCAGCAGCTCCCGGGGCCAGAGGAATTCACCCCTCCACTTT.

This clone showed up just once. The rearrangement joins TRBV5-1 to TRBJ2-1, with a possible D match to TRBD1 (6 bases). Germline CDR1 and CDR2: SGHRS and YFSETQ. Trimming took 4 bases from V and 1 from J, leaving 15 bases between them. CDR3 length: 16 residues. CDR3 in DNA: TGCGCCAGCAGCCCCCGGGAAGGACAGTCCTACAATGAGCAGTTCTTC. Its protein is CASSPREGQSYNEQFF. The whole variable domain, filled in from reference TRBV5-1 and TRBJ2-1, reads KAGVTQTPRYLIKTRGQQVTLSCSPISGHRSVSWYQQTPGQGLQFLFEYFSETQRNKGNFPGRFSGRQFSNSRSEMNVSTLELGDSALYLCASSPREGQSYNEQFFGPGTRLTVL.

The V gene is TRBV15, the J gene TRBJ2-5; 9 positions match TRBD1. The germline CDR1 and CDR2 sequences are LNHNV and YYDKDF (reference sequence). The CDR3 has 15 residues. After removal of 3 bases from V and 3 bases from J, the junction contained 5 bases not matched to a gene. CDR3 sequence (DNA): TGTGCCACCAGCAGCCGCGGGACAGGGAAAGAGACCCAGTACTTC. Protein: CATSSRGTGKETQYF.

The chain's CDR3 is CASSILGQGDEQYF. For the CDR3, the DNA is TGTGCCAGTAGTATTCTCGGACAGGGCGACGAGCAGTACTTC. The rearrangement joins TRBV19 to TRBJ2-7, with 8 bases aligning to TRBD1. The CDR3 loop spans 14 amino acids. The J segment lost 5 bases and the V segment lost 3 bases, leaving 6 bases of the junction unmatched. The V gene's germline CDR1 is LNHDA and CDR2 SQIVND (reference sequence).

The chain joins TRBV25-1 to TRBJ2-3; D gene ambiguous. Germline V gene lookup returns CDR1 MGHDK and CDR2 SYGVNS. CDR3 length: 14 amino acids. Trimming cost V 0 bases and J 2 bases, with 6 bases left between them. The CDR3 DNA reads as TGTGCCAGCAGTGAATACCAGCTCACAGATACGCAGTATTTT. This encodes CASSEYQLTDTQYF.

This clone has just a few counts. The CDR3 sequence: CASSQDVGTDYGYTF. In DNA, the CDR3 is TGTGCCAGCAGCCAAGATGTGGGGACAGACTATGGCTACACCTTC. The gene calls are TRBV4-2 and TRBJ1-2; TRBD1 agrees at 7 bases. V shed 0 bases and J 3 bases; nucleotides not matched to a gene: 4. This CDR3 has 15 residues. The V gene's germline CDR1 is LGHNA and CDR2 YNFKEQ.

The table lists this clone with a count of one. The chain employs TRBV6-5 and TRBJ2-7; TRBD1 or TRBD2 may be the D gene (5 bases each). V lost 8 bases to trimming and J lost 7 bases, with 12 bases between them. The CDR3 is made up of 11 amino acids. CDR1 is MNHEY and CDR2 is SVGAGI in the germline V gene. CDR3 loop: CASGLGGEQYF. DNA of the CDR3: TGTGCCAGCGGACTTGGGGGTGAGCAGTACTTC.

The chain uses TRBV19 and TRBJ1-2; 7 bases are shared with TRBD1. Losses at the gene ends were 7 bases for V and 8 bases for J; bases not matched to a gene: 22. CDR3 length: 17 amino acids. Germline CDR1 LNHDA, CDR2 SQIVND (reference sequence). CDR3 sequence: CASTSIFKPRQGNGYTF. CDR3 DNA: TGTGCCAGTACCTCAATATTTAAGCCCCGACAGGGTAACGGCTACACCTTC. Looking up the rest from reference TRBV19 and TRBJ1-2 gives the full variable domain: DGGITQSPKYLFRKEGQNVTLSCEQNLNHDAMYWYRQDPGQGLRLIYYSQIVNDFQKGDIAEGYSVSREKKESFPLTVTSAQKNPTAFYLCASTSIFKPRQGNGYTFGSGTRLTVV.

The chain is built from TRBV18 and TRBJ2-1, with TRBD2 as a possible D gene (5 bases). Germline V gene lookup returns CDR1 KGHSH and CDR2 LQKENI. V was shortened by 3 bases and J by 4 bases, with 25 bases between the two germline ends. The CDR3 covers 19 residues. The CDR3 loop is CASSPPTWAGQSRYNEQFF. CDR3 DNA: TGTGCCAGCTCACCGCCCACTTGGGCGGGTCAGTCCCGGTACAATGAGCAGTTCTTC.

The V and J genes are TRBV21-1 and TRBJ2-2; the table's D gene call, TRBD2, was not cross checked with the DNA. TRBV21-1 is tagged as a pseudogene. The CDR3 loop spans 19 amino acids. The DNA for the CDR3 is TGTGCCAGCAGCGCCAGGCTGGGACTAGCGGCCCTTCACACCGGGGAGCTGTTTTTT. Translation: CASSARLGLAALHTGELFF.

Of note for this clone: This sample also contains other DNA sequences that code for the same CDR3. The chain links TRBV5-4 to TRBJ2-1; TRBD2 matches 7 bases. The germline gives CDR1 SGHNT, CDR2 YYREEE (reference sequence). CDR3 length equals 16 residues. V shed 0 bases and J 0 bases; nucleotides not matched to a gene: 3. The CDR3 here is CASSLGGGGSYNEQFF. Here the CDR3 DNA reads TGTGCCAGCAGCTTGGGAGGCGGGGGCTCCTACAATGAGCAGTTCTTC.

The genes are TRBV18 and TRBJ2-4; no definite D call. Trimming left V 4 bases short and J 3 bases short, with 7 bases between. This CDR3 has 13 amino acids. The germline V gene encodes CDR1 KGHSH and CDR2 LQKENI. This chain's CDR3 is CASSQEDKNIQYF. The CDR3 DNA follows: TGTGCCAGCTCACAAGAGGACAAAAACATTCAGTACTTC.

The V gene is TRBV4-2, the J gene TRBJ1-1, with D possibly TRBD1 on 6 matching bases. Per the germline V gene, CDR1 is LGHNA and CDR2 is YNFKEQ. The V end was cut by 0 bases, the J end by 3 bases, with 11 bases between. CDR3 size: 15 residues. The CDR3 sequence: CASSQDARGDTEAFF. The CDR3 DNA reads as TGTGCCAGCAGCCAAGATGCCAGGGGTGACACTGAAGCTTTCTTT.

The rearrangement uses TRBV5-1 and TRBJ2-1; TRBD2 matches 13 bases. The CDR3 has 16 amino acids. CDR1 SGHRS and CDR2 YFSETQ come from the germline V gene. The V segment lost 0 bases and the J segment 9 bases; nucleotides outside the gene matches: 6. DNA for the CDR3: TGCGCCAGCAGCTTGGTTTCGGGACTAGCGGGGCCTGAGCAGTTCTTC. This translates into CASSLVSGLAGPEQFF.

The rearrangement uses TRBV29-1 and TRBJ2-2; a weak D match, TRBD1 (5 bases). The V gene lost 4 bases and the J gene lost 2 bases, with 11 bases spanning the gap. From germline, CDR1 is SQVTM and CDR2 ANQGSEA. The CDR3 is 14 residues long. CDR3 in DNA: TGCAGCGTTGCTAGGGGTTCAAACACCGGGGAGCTGTTTTTT. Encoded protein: CSVARGSNTGELFF.

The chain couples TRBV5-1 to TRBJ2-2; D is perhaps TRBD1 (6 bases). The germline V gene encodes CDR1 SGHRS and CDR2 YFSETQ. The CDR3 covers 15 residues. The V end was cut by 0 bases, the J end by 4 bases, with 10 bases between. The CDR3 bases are TGCGCCAGCAGCTTGGGCTGGGGGCCCACCGGGGAGCTGTTTTTT. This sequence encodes CASSLGWGPTGELFF.

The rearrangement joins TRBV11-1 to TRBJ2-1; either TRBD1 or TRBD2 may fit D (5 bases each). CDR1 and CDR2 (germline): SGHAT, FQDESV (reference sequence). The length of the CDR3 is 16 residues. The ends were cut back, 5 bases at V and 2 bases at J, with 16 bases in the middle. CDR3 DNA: TGTGCCAGCAGCACCGGTGGGGGTAGGGCCTACAATGAGCAGTTCTTC. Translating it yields CASSTGGGRAYNEQFF.

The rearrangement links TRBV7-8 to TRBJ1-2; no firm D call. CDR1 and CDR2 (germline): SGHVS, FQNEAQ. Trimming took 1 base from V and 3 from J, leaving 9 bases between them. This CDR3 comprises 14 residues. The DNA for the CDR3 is TGTGCCAGCAGCTTAGAAGAGGGTTACTATGGCTACACCTTC. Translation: CASSLEEGYYGYTF.

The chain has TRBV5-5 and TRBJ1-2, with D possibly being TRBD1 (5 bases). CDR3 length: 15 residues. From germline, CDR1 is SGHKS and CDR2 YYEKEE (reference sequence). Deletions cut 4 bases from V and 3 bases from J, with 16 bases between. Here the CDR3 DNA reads TGTGCCAGCAGCCCGACCATACAGGCAGACTATGGCTACACCTTC. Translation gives CASSPTIQADYGYTF.